This T cell receptor beta chain was recovered during a study of tumor T cells in aggressive B-cell lymphoma. There are 14 residues in the CDR3. CDR1 and CDR2 (germline): MNHNS, SASEGT. J was trimmed by 0 bases and V by 6 bases; bases with no gene match: 4. The repertoire was sequenced with immunoSEQ multiplex PCR; TCRdb's copy has only in-frame clones and lacks some. The sample records about 3,500 clones, roughly 94% being singletons. The TCR originated in an adult with diffuse large B cell lymphoma. The sample taken for sequencing was tumor tissue. The chain combines TRBV6-1 with TRBJ1-2, with TRBD1 matching 7 bases. This CDR3 is CASRLGTANYGYTF. For the CDR3, the DNA is TGTGCCAGCAGGCTAGGGACAGCTAACTATGGCTACACCTTC.